This T cell receptor (beta chain) was profiled in a study of blood T cell repertoires in COVID-19. The protocol was immunoSEQ multiplex PCR, while the TCRdb copy is restricted to in-frame clones and leaves out a portion. Of tens of thousands of clones in the sample, more than 90% are singletons; the top ten hold around 12%. Deletions cut 4 bases from V and 0 bases from J, with 16 bases between. Germline CDR1 and CDR2: MNHEY and SMNVEV (reference sequence). CDR3 length: 17 amino acids. V and J are TRBV27 and TRBJ2-1; D possibly corresponds to TRBD2 (5 bases). Sequencing used peripheral blood. This clonotype was obtained from a human donor with active COVID-19. The donor label of this sample is uncertain. The CDR3 DNA reads as TGTGCCAGCAGTTCCTTTCTAAGCGGCGGCTCCTACAATGAGCAGTTCTTC. This gives the protein CASSSFLSGGSYNEQFF.